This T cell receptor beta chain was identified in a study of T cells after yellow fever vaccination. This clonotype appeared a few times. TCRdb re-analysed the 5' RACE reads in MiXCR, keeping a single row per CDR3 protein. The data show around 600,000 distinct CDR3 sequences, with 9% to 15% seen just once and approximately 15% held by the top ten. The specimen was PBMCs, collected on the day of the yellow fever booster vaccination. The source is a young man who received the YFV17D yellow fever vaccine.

CDR3 sequence: CASSQRTRGNTIYF. DNA of the CDR3: TGTGCCAGCAGCCAACGGACACGGGGAAACACCATATATTTT. V gene TRBV14 combines with J gene TRBJ1-3; D possibly corresponds to TRBD1 (5 bases). Trimming removed 2 bases from V and 4 bases from J, with 9 bases in between. Germline V CDR1 and CDR2: SGHDN, FVKESK. CDR3 length equals 14 residues.